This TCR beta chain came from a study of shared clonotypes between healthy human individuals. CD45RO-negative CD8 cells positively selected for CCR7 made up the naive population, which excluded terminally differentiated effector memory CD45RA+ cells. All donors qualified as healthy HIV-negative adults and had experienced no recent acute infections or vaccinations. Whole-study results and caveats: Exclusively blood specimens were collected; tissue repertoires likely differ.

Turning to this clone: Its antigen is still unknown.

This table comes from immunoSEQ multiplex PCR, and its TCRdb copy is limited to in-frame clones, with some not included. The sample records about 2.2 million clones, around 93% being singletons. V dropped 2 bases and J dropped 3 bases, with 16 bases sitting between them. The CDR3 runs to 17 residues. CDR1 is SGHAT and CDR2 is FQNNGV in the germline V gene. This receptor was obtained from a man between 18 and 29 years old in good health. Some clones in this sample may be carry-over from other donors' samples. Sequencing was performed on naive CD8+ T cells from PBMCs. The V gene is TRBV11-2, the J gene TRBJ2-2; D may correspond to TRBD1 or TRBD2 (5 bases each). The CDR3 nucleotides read TGTGCCAGCAGCTTAATCCTCCGAGGGGTCTACACCGGGGAGCTGTTTTTT. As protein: CASSLILRGVYTGELFF. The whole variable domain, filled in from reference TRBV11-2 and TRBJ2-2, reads EAGVAQSPRYKIIEKRQSVAFWCNPISGHATLYWYQQILGQGPKLLIQFQNNGVVDDSQLPKDRFSAERLKGVDSTLKIQPAKLEDSAVYLCASSLILRGVYTGELFFGEGSRLTVL.